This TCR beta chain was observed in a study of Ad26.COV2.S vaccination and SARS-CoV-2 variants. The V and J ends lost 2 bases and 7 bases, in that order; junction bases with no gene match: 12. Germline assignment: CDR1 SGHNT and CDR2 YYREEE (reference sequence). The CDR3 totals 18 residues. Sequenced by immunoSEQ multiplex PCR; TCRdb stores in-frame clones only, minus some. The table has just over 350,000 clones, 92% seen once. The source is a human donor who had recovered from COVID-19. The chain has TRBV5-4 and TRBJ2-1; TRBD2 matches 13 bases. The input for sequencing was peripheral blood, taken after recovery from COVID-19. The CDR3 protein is CASSLPGRTSGGGNEQFF. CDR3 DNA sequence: TGTGCCAGCAGCTTACCCGGTCGGACTAGCGGGGGAGGAAATGAGCAGTTCTTC.